The text below deals with one T cell receptor beta chain. This sample is part of a study of blood T cell repertoires in COVID-19. This CDR3 has 14 residues. V gave up 6 bases and J gave up 4 bases, with 12 bases separating them. Germline V gives CDR1 MDHEN, CDR2 SYDVKM. Here immunoSEQ multiplex PCR was the method, and the copy in TCRdb shows in-frame clones only, minus some. Here the sample spans over 200,000 clones, around 87% being singletons. The TCR sequence derives from a woman in her 50s with acute or convalescent COVID-19. The chain couples TRBV28 to TRBJ2-2, with D perhaps TRBD2 (5 bases). What was sequenced was peripheral blood. CDR3 region: CASSPVGSTGELFF. The CDR3 nucleotides are TGTGCCAGCAGCCCCGTGGGGAGCACCGGGGAGCTGTTTTTT.